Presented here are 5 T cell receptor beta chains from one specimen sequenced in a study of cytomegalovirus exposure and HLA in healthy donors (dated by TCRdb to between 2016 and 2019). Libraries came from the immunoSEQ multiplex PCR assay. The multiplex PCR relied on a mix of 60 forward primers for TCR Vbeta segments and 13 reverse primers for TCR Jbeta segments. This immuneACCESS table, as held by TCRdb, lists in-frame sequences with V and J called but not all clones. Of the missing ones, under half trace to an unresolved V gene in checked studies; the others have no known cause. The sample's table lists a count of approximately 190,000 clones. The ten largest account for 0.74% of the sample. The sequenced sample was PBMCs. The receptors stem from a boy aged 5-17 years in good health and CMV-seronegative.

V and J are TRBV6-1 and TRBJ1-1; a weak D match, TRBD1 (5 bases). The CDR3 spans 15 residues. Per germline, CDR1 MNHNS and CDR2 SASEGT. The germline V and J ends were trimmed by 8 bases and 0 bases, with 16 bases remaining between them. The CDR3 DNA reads TGTGCCAGCTGCGAGAGACAGCTAATGAACACTGAAGCTTTCTTT. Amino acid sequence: CASCERQLMNTEAFF.

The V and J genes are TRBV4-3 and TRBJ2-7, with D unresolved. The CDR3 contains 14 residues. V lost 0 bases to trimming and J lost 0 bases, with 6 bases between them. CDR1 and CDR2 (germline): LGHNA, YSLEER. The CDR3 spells CASSQDVLSYEQYF. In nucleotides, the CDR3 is TGCGCCAGCAGCCAAGACGTTCTCTCCTACGAGCAGTACTTC.

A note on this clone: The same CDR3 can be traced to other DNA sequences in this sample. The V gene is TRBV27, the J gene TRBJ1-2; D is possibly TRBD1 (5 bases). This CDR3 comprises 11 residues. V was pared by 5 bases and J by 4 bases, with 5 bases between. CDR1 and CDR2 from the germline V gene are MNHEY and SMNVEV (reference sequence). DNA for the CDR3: TGTGCCAGCAGTGACAGCTATGGCTACACCTTC. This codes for CASSDSYGYTF.

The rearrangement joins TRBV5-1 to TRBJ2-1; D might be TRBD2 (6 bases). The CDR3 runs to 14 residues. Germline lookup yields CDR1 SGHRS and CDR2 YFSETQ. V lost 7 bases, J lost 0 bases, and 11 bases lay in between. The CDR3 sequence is CASGRGSSYNEQFF. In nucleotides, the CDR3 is TGCGCCAGCGGACGGGGGAGCTCCTACAATGAGCAGTTCTTC.

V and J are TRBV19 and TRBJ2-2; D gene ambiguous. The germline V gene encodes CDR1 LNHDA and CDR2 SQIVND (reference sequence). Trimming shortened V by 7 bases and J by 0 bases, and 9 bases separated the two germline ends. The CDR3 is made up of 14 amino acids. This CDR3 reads CASKAQPNTGELFF. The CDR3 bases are TGTGCCAGTAAAGCACAGCCGAACACCGGGGAGCTGTTTTTT.